This entry concerns a single T cell receptor (beta chain). Its specificity is unknown. This sample stems from a study of OX40 agonist ivuxolimab in advanced cancers. Turning to the study itself: The study enrolled dose-escalation patients with hepatocellular carcinoma, melanoma, renal cell or head and neck cancer.

Some clones are missing from TCRdb's copy, which holds only in-frame ones; the method was immunoSEQ multiplex PCR. The sample holds 25,000 to 35,000 clones, about four fifths seen once. Study observations and caveats: Patients who responded partially at 0.1-3.0 mg/kg showed clonal expansion ranking among the lowest.

CDR3 length: 15 amino acids. Germline V lookup: CDR1 LGHNA, CDR2 YSLEER. The V end lost 0 bases, the J end lost 6 bases, and 13 bases lay between the germline ends. This rearrangement joins TRBV4-3 to TRBJ2-3, with D perhaps matching TRBD1 (6 bases). Sequencing used CD4+ or CD8+ T cells sorted from blood, obtained in a trial of the OX40 agonist ivuxolimab. This clonotype was obtained from an adult with an advanced solid tumor such as melanoma, head and neck, liver or kidney cancer. CDR3 in DNA: TGCGCCAGCAGCCAAGATGGGGGCGCCGTGGATACGCAGTATTTT. Translated: CASSQDGGAVDTQYF.